This section outlines one TCR beta chain sequence together with its context. The sample belongs to a study of molecular identifiers for immune sequencing clone quantification. V shed 5 bases and J shed 7 bases, with 15 bases lying between them. Germline CDR1 reads SEHNR; CDR2 reads FQNEAQ (reference sequence). The CDR3 runs to 14 residues. A single record per CDR3 protein comes from TCRdb applying MiXCR to the PCR reads. The sample lists some 320,000 distinct CDR3 sequences; 20% to 25% were seen once. Material for sequencing was naive CD8+ T cells from blood, with Jurkat cell RNA spiked in. The subset is: FACS-sorted CD8+CD4-CCR7+CD45RA+ naive T cells. This chain uses TRBV7-9 with TRBJ1-5; tentative D call: TRBD1 (5 bases). The receptor's source is a human donor in good health. Some libraries in this study had Jurkat cell RNA spiked in. This chain's CDR3 is CASSHGLGEQPQHF. The CDR3, as DNA: TGTGCCAGCAGCCACGGACTAGGGGAGCAGCCCCAGCATTTT.